This is a list of T cell receptor beta chains from one sample in a study of cytomegalovirus exposure and HLA in healthy donors. The repertoire was sequenced with immunoSEQ multiplex PCR; TCRdb's copy has only in-frame clones and lacks some. The repertoire holds 100,000 to 130,000 clones, more than 70% seen once, with about 8% in the top ten. Sequencing used PBMCs. All receptors derive from a man aged 30-40 years in good health and CMV-seronegative. CDR3s include the opening cysteine and the closing phenylalanine or tryptophan. Fields, in order: CDR3 DNA, CDR3 protein, D gene, CDR3 length, clone size, J gene, V gene. A D gene is named only where the DNA matches it firmly. Clone sizes are given selectively: once, few, many, or a class where the clone is expanded.

TGTGCCAGCAGCTTAGCGGGACAGGTTTCCACTGAAGCTTTCTTT	CASSLAGQVSTEAFF	TRBD1	15	.	TRBJ1-1	TRBV7-9
TGTGCCAGCAGTGAAGTCCGGAACACTGAAGCTTTCTTT	CASSEVRNTEAFF	.	13	few	TRBJ1-1	TRBV6-1
TGTGCCAGCAGCGGGGGGGGATTCTCTGGAAACACCATATATTTT	CASSGGGFSGNTIYF	.	15	.	TRBJ1-3	TRBV7-9
TGTGCCAGCAGCCCCGGCTACGAGCAGTACTTC	CASSPGYEQYF	.	11	.	TRBJ2-7	TRBV7-9
TGTGCCTGGAGTGTGGCGGCTGGAGTGAGCAATCAGCCCCAGCATTTT	CAWSVAAGVSNQPQHF	.	16	.	TRBJ1-5	TRBV30
TGCAGCGTTGGGCCGAACGGACTGTATAACTATGGCTACACCTTC	CSVGPNGLYNYGYTF	.	15	.	TRBJ1-2	TRBV29-1
TGCGCCAGCAGCCTCACTAGCGTCGCCAAAAACATTCAGTACTTC	CASSLTSVAKNIQYF	TRBD2	15	once	TRBJ2-4	TRBV4-1
TGTGCCATCAGCCGGACAGCTACCATGAACACTGAAGCTTTCTTT	CAISRTATMNTEAFF	.	15	.	TRBJ1-1	TRBV10-3
TGTGCCAGCAGTTATCCTAACCCCATTGCGCTGGGACAGCTAGACACTGAAGCTTTCTTT	CASSYPNPIALGQLDTEAFF	TRBD1	20	.	TRBJ1-1	TRBV28
TGTGCCAGCAGTGTAGCGGGAAGGGATGAGCAGTTCTTC	CASSVAGRDEQFF	TRBD2	13	.	TRBJ2-1	TRBV28
TGTGCCAGCAGCTTAACATCGGTAGCGGGAGCGTACAATGAGCAGTTCTTC	CASSLTSVAGAYNEQFF	TRBD2	17	.	TRBJ2-1	TRBV7-3
TGTGCCAGCAGCTTAGCCAGGGGTCCCTACAATGAGCAGTTCTTC	CASSLARGPYNEQFF	.	15	.	TRBJ2-1	TRBV7-2
TGTGCCTGGAGTGTAAACGGCGGAGGTGGCTACACCTTC	CAWSVNGGGGYTF	.	13	few	TRBJ1-2	TRBV30
TGTGCCAGCACCCTTAGGAGCGGGGGTTCCTACGAGCAGTACTTC	CASTLRSGGSYEQYF	TRBD2	15	.	TRBJ2-7	TRBV6-1
TGTGCCAGCAGCGACTACGGAAACACCATATATTTT	CASSDYGNTIYF	.	12	.	TRBJ1-3	TRBV7-9
TGCGCCAGCAGCCAAGATGGGACTAGTGGGGGTGAGCAGTTCTTC	CASSQDGTSGGEQFF	TRBD2	15	.	TRBJ2-1	TRBV4-1
TGTGCCAGCAGTCAGGACAGCTTCTATGGCTACACCTTC	CASSQDSFYGYTF	.	13	.	TRBJ1-2	TRBV25-1
TGTGCCAGCAGCTTTTCTCCGAATGAAAAACTGTTTTTT	CASSFSPNEKLFF	.	13	.	TRBJ1-4	TRBV5-6
TGTGCCAGCAGTGAAAGACAGGGCCTTATGACTGAAGCTTTCTTT	CASSERQGLMTEAFF	TRBD1	15	few	TRBJ1-1	TRBV2
TGTGCCTGGAGCCCCCAGTTCCAGCGGGGGGCATCCACCGGGGAGCTGTTTTTT	CAWSPQFQRGASTGELFF	TRBD2	18	.	TRBJ2-2	TRBV30
TGTGCCAGCAGTTACTTAGCCGGGGGGACTGAAGCTTTCTTT	CASSYLAGGTEAFF	.	14	.	TRBJ1-1	TRBV6-5
TGTGCCAGCAGCTCGCAAACCCGGGGGGAAAATGAGCAGTTCTTC	CASSSQTRGENEQFF	TRBD2	15	.	TRBJ2-1	TRBV5-6
TGCGCCAGCAGCCAGGACAGGGGGCACGAGACCCAGTACTTC	CASSQDRGHETQYF	TRBD1	14	once	TRBJ2-5	TRBV5-1
TGTGCCAGCAGCCCGCCCGGGACGCGGAGGGGTGAAGCTTTCTTT	CASSPPGTRRGEAFF	.	15	few	TRBJ1-1	TRBV5-4
TGTGCCAGCAGCTTGACAGGGGATGGAAACACCATATATTTT	CASSLTGDGNTIYF	TRBD1	14	.	TRBJ1-3	TRBV7-9
TGTGCCAGCAGTACTAGCGGGGCCTACAATGAGCAGTTCTTC	CASSTSGAYNEQFF	TRBD2	14	.	TRBJ2-1	TRBV27
TGTGCCTGTTTCCCCGGGGGGCTTGGGGAAAAACTGTTTTTT	CACFPGGLGEKLFF	.	14	.	TRBJ1-4	TRBV30
TGTGCCAGCAGTTCGGGGGGGAACGAGCAGTACTTC	CASSSGGNEQYF	TRBD2	12	.	TRBJ2-7	TRBV6-5
TGTGCCAGCAGCTTAGAGGGAGGGGGCACCGGGGAGCTGTTTTTT	CASSLEGGGTGELFF	.	15	.	TRBJ2-2	TRBV7-9
TGCAGCGTCGGACAGGGGGAGGCCTATGGCTACACCTTC	CSVGQGEAYGYTF	TRBD1	13	.	TRBJ1-2	TRBV29-1
TGTGCCAGCAGTTTATCAGGACTAGCGGGGAGCACAGATACGCAGTATTTT	CASSLSGLAGSTDTQYF	TRBD2	17	.	TRBJ2-3	TRBV27
TGTGCCAGCAGTGACTCCGACGGGACAGGGAATTCACCCCTCCACTTT	CASSDSDGTGNSPLHF	TRBD1	16	.	TRBJ1-6	TRBV25-1
TGTGCCAGTAAATCGGGCAGGGGATTAGACTATGGCTACACCTTC	CASKSGRGLDYGYTF	.	15	.	TRBJ1-2	TRBV19
TGTGCCAGCAGCCTAGCGGGAGAGGTAGAAGAGACCCAGTACTTC	CASSLAGEVEETQYF	TRBD2	15	few	TRBJ2-5	TRBV5-8
TGCGCCAGCAGCTCAGACAGTCCTGGTGAAAAACTGTTTTTT	CASSSDSPGEKLFF	.	14	once	TRBJ1-4	TRBV5-1
TGTGCCTGGGATGACTCCATCGGGAACACCATATATTTT	CAWDDSIGNTIYF	.	13	.	TRBJ1-3	TRBV30
TGCGCCAGCAGCTTTCGTTCGCGGACTTCACTAAAGGATGATTACGAGCAGTACTTC	CASSFRSRTSLKDDYEQYF	.	19	few	TRBJ2-7	TRBV5-1
TGTGCCAGCAGTGAAGCAGGACAGGGTCGAGAGACCCAGTACTTC	CASSEAGQGRETQYF	TRBD1	15	.	TRBJ2-5	TRBV2
TGTGCCAGCTCACCACCCGGGACAGCCACGAACACCGGGGAGCTGTTTTTT	CASSPPGTATNTGELFF	TRBD1	17	.	TRBJ2-2	TRBV18
TGTGCTAGTGGTTTGGGGCGGGGGGGCAATGAGCAGTTCTTC	CASGLGRGGNEQFF	TRBD2	14	.	TRBJ2-1	TRBV12-5
TGTGCCAGGGGGGGACAGAGTACCTACGAGCAGTACTTC	CARGGQSTYEQYF	.	13	few	TRBJ2-7	TRBV2
TGTGCCATCAGTGAGGGGACACGACGGAAGCCCTACGAGCAGTACTTC	CAISEGTRRKPYEQYF	.	16	few	TRBJ2-7	TRBV10-3
TGTGCCAGCAGCGTAGGACCCAGGGAATCCTATGGCTACACCTTC	CASSVGPRESYGYTF	.	15	few	TRBJ1-2	TRBV9
TGTGCCACCGGACAGGGAAACATTCAGTACTTC	CATGQGNIQYF	TRBD1	11	.	TRBJ2-4	TRBV19
TGTGCCAGCAGCATGGGGCCCCAAGAGACCCAGTACTTC	CASSMGPQETQYF	.	13	.	TRBJ2-5	TRBV7-3
TGCAGCGTGGTTGGGCCTGCAACTAATGAAAAACTGTTTTTT	CSVVGPATNEKLFF	.	14	.	TRBJ1-4	TRBV29-1
TGTGCCAGCAGCTTAGACACTAGCGGCTACGAGCAGTACTTC	CASSLDTSGYEQYF	TRBD2	14	.	TRBJ2-7	TRBV7-2
TGTGCCAGCAGCTTGGCTCTCGTTTCCTACGAGCAGTACTTC	CASSLALVSYEQYF	.	14	.	TRBJ2-7	TRBV11-2
TGTGCCAGCAGTTTACGGCAGGATATTCACGGGGAGCTGTTTTTT	CASSLRQDIHGELFF	.	15	.	TRBJ2-2	TRBV28
TGTGCCAGCAGTTCAGCTAGCGACCTTCCCTACGAGCAGTACTTC	CASSSASDLPYEQYF	.	15	.	TRBJ2-7	TRBV27
TGTGCCAGCAGTTCCCCGAGGGCAGATACGCAGTATTTT	CASSSPRADTQYF	.	13	few	TRBJ2-3	TRBV28
TGTGCCAGCAGTGAAGCGACCCTAGCTTCCGGCAATGAGCAGTTCTTC	CASSEATLASGNEQFF	.	16	once	TRBJ2-1	TRBV2
TGTGCCAGCTCACCACTAGGACAGGGGGTTGTCGACACTGAAGCTTTCTTT	CASSPLGQGVVDTEAFF	TRBD1	17	.	TRBJ1-1	TRBV18
TGTGCCAGCAGCTTCGGGACAGGGGAGAACCAGCCCCAGCATTTT	CASSFGTGENQPQHF	TRBD1	15	.	TRBJ1-5	TRBV7-9
TGTGCCAGCAGGCCGGGAGCTTCCTACAATGAGCAGTTCTTC	CASRPGASYNEQFF	.	14	.	TRBJ2-1	TRBV6-5
TGTGCCAGCAGCTCAACGGGACAGAACCTATGGGAGACCCAGTACTTC	CASSSTGQNLWETQYF	TRBD1	16	.	TRBJ2-5	TRBV7-2
TGCGCCAGCAGCCCGGCCGGAGGTTACTTCGAGCAGTACTTC	CASSPAGGYFEQYF	.	14	.	TRBJ2-7	TRBV4-1
TGTGCCAGCAGTGAACGGGGGGGCACCGGGGAGCTGTTTTTT	CASSERGGTGELFF	TRBD2	14	.	TRBJ2-2	TRBV2
TGTGCCAGCAGCGCTTTGACTTTGAACACTGAAGCTTTCTTT	CASSALTLNTEAFF	.	14	.	TRBJ1-1	TRBV9